A single T cell receptor (beta chain) is shown here with its context. These data come from a study of blood T cell repertoires in COVID-19. Study-wide background: Both acute and convalescent COVID-19 samples were obtained from the United States, Italy and Spain. T cells, B-cell-depleted T cells, or PBMCs provided the cDNA or gDNA that served as material.

The CDR3 is made up of 15 amino acids. Germline lookup yields CDR1 SGHDT and CDR2 YYEEEE. Trimming took 3 bases from V and 5 from J; bases not matched to a gene: 9. Authors' processing steps: Using reference gene primer amplification, nucleated cell counts were estimated. The protocol was immunoSEQ multiplex PCR, while the TCRdb copy is restricted to in-frame clones and leaves out a portion. That table gives V, J and clone size, and the DNA gave D and trimming. The sample contains around 60,000 clones, around 82% of which appear only once. Sequencing was done on a sample of peripheral blood. The TCR sequence derives from a man aged 55 to 70 with acute or convalescent COVID-19. The chain is built from TRBV5-6 and TRBJ2-7, with TRBD1 matching 9 bases. CDR3: CASSSPGQGGNEQYF. CDR3 DNA sequence: TGTGCCAGCAGCTCTCCGGGACAGGGTGGTAACGAGCAGTACTTC. Full variable domain (missing parts from reference TRBV5-6 and TRBJ2-7): DAGVTQSPTHLIKTRGQQVTLRCSPKSGHDTVSWYQQALGQGPQFIFQYYEEEERQRGNFPDRFSGHQFPNYSSELNVNALLLGDSALYLCASSSPGQGGNEQYFGPGTRLTVT.